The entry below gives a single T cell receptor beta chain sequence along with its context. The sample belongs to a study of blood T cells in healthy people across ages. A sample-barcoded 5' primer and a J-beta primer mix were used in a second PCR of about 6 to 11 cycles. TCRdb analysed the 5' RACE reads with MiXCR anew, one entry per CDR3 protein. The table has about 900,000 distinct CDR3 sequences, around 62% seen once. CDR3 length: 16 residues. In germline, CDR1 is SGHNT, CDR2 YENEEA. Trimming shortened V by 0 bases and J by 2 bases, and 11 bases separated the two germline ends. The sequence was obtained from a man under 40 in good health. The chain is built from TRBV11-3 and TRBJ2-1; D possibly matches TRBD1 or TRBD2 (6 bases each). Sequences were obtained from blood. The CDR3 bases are TGTGCCAGCAGCTTAGATCTGGGGGGCCCCTACAATGAGCAGTTCTTC. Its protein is CASSLDLGGPYNEQFF.